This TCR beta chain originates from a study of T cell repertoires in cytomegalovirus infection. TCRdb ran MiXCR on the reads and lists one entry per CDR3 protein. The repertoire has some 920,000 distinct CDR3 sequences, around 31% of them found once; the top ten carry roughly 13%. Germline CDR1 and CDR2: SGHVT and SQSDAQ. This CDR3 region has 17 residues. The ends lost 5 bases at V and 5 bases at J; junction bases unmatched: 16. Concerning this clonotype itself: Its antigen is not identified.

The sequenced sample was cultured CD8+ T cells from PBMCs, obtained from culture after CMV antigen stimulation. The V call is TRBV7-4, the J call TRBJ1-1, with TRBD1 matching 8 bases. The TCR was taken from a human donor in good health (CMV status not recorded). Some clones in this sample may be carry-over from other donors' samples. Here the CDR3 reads CASSPAPGQGLGTEAFF. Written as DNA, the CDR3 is TGTGCCAGCAGCCCTGCCCCTGGACAGGGACTGGGGACTGAAGCTTTCTTT.